A selection of T cell receptor beta chains follows, all from one sample in a study of cytomegalovirus exposure and HLA in healthy donors. Profiling relied on immunoSEQ multiplex PCR, and the TCRdb table lists in-frame clones only, not all of them. This table holds about 130,000 clones, approximately 84% found once. Sequenced input: PBMCs. These receptor sequences come from a man aged 30 to 39 in good health and CMV-seropositive. Both conserved end residues are part of each CDR3. Each record gives: CDR3 protein, CDR3 DNA, CDR3 length, clone size, J gene, D gene, V gene. D genes are given only for firm matches. Clone size is stated in some rows and not others, as once, few, many or a class when expanded.

CDR3aa: CASRDRVGGSTEAFF; CDR3nt: TGTGCCAGCAGGGACAGGGTCGGAGGATCCACTGAAGCTTTCTTT; len: 15; abundance: .; j_gene: TRBJ1-1; d_gene: TRBD1; v_gene: TRBV6-5
CDR3aa: CASSPMDRGNEKLFF; CDR3nt: TGTGCCAGCTCACCAATGGACAGAGGCAATGAAAAACTGTTTTTT; len: 15; abundance: .; j_gene: TRBJ1-4; d_gene: .; v_gene: TRBV18
CDR3aa: CASSVSGTDIYEQYF; CDR3nt: TGTGCCAGCAGCGTATCCGGGACAGACATCTACGAGCAGTACTTC; len: 15; abundance: .; j_gene: TRBJ2-7; d_gene: TRBD1; v_gene: TRBV9
CDR3aa: CASSSQRQETQYF; CDR3nt: TGTGCCAGCAGTTCACAACGTCAAGAGACCCAGTACTTC; len: 13; abundance: .; j_gene: TRBJ2-5; d_gene: .; v_gene: TRBV2
CDR3aa: CASTSSGQGRYEQYF; CDR3nt: TGTGCCAGCACCTCGAGTGGACAGGGGAGGTACGAGCAGTACTTC; len: 15; abundance: once; j_gene: TRBJ2-7; d_gene: TRBD1; v_gene: TRBV7-2
CDR3aa: CASSSRQGRYEQYF; CDR3nt: TGTGCCAGCAGCTCCCGACAGGGGCGCTACGAGCAGTACTTC; len: 14; abundance: .; j_gene: TRBJ2-7; d_gene: TRBD1; v_gene: TRBV7-2
CDR3aa: CASARDRAGNTIYF; CDR3nt: TGTGCCAGCGCACGGGACAGGGCTGGAAACACCATATATTTT; len: 14; abundance: .; j_gene: TRBJ1-3; d_gene: TRBD1; v_gene: TRBV6-1
CDR3aa: CASSEDGGTQYF; CDR3nt: TGTGCCAGCAGTGAAGACGGAGGGACCCAGTACTTC; len: 12; abundance: .; j_gene: TRBJ2-5; d_gene: .; v_gene: TRBV2
CDR3aa: CASSFRQGAGEQYF; CDR3nt: TGTGCCAGCAGCTTCCGGCAGGGGGCTGGCGAGCAGTACTTC; len: 14; abundance: .; j_gene: TRBJ2-7; d_gene: TRBD1; v_gene: TRBV7-2
CDR3aa: CASKGDTDTQYF; CDR3nt: TGTGCCAGTAAAGGGGACACAGATACGCAGTATTTT; len: 12; abundance: many; j_gene: TRBJ2-3; d_gene: .; v_gene: TRBV19
CDR3aa: CASSAQGYLYGYTF; CDR3nt: TGTGCCAGCAGTGCCCAGGGATACCTTTATGGCTACACCTTC; len: 14; abundance: .; j_gene: TRBJ1-2; d_gene: .; v_gene: TRBV6-6
CDR3aa: CASSVSLADSTDTQYF; CDR3nt: TGTGCCAGCAGCGTTTCTCTAGCGGATAGCACAGATACGCAGTATTTT; len: 16; abundance: .; j_gene: TRBJ2-3; d_gene: TRBD2; v_gene: TRBV2
CDR3aa: CASSYGLEFFKTGELFF; CDR3nt: TGTGCCAGCAGTTACGGACTAGAGTTTTTTAAGACCGGGGAGCTGTTTTTT; len: 17; abundance: .; j_gene: TRBJ2-2; d_gene: TRBD2; v_gene: TRBV27
CDR3aa: CASSLASGVRDTQYF; CDR3nt: TGTGCCAGCAGCTTGGCTAGCGGGGTGAGAGATACGCAGTATTTT; len: 15; abundance: once; j_gene: TRBJ2-3; d_gene: TRBD2; v_gene: TRBV5-4
CDR3aa: CASSLVRDRGSIGELFF; CDR3nt: TGTGCCAGCAGCTTGGTTCGGGACAGGGGATCGATCGGGGAGCTGTTTTTT; len: 17; abundance: .; j_gene: TRBJ2-2; d_gene: TRBD1; v_gene: TRBV5-6
CDR3aa: CASIRAYEQYF; CDR3nt: TGTGCCAGCATCCGAGCCTACGAGCAGTACTTC; len: 11; abundance: .; j_gene: TRBJ2-7; d_gene: .; v_gene: TRBV6-1